These 30 T cell receptor beta chains came from one sample sequenced in a study of T cell responses to AZD1222 COVID-19 vaccine. The assay was immunoSEQ multiplex PCR, and TCRdb's table has in-frame clones only and misses some. The data contain 140,000 to 150,000 clones, roughly 93% of them singletons. The source was peripheral blood, collected on day 0 of AZD1222 vaccination. Receptors were obtained from an adult in good health.

The chain combines TRBV7-9 with TRBJ1-1, with D uncertain. Germline V gene lookup returns CDR1 SEHNR and CDR2 FQNEAQ (reference sequence). Deletions cut 1 base from V and 0 bases from J, with 6 bases between. The CDR3 contains 14 residues. For the CDR3, the DNA is TGTGCCAGCAGCTTAGGATTTGTGAACACTGAAGCTTTCTTT. This translates into CASSLGFVNTEAFF.

The rearrangement links TRBV28 to TRBJ2-7; 7 positions match TRBD1. The CDR3 sequence is 13 residues long. Germline CDR1 is MDHEN and CDR2 is SYDVKM. The V and J ends lost 5 bases and 8 bases, in that order; junction bases with no gene match: 9. DNA of the CDR3: TGTGCCAGCAGTCAGACAGGGCGGCTCCAGCAGTACTTC. This sequence encodes CASSQTGRLQQYF.

This sequence joins TRBV6-6 and TRBJ2-1, with D possibly TRBD2 on 6 matching bases. Trimming removed 6 bases at V and 5 bases at J, with 17 bases between. This CDR3 is built from 15 residues. The germline CDR1 and CDR2 sequences are MNHNY and SVGAGI (reference sequence). The CDR3 loop reads CASSPEREVDNEQFF. In DNA form, the CDR3 reads TGTGCCAGCAGCCCCGAGAGGGAGGTCGACAATGAGCAGTTCTTC.

The rearrangement links TRBV7-9 to TRBJ2-7; 9 bases map to TRBD1. This CDR3 is 16 amino acids long. Germline CDR1 SEHNR, CDR2 FQNEAQ (reference sequence). V gave up 7 bases and J gave up 4 bases; unmatched junction bases: 14. CDR3 residues: CASTPKRGQGFYEQYF. CDR3 in DNA: TGTGCCAGCACCCCCAAACGCGGACAGGGGTTTTACGAGCAGTACTTC.

The chain is built from TRBV19 and TRBJ1-6; a possible D gene is TRBD1 (5 bases). CDR3 length: 16 residues. Germline V gene data show CDR1 as LNHDA and CDR2 as SQIVND (reference sequence). The V end was cut by 5 bases, the J end by 7 bases, with 18 bases between. The CDR3 sequence: CASSWTRGTENSPLHF. The CDR3 DNA is TGTGCCAGTAGTTGGACTCGCGGGACGGAGAATTCACCCCTCCACTTT. Together with reference TRBV19 and TRBJ1-6, the CDR3 gives the full variable domain: DGGITQSPKYLFRKEGQNVTLSCEQNLNHDAMYWYRQDPGQGLRLIYYSQIVNDFQKGDIAEGYSVSREKKESFPLTVTSAQKNPTAFYLCASSWTRGTENSPLHFGNGTRLTVT.

This chain uses TRBV28 with TRBJ2-1; the match to TRBD2 covers 13 bases. Per the germline V gene, CDR1 is MDHEN and CDR2 is SYDVKM. The CDR3 has 15 residues. V shed 5 bases, J shed 4 bases, and the junction held 2 bases outside the gene matches. The CDR3 region has the DNA TGTGCCAGCAGTCTACTAGCGGGAGGGTACAATGAGCAGTTCTTC. Residues: CASSLLAGGYNEQFF. The complete variable domain, with remaining parts taken from reference TRBV28 and TRBJ2-1, reads DVKVTQSSRYLVKRTGEKVFLECVQDMDHENMFWYRQDPGLGLRLIYFSYDVKMKEKGDIPEGYSVSREKKERFSLILESASTNQTSMYLCASSLLAGGYNEQFFGPGTRLTVL.

This clone was counted a few times. The chain employs TRBV10-2 and TRBJ2-7; 7 bases line up with TRBD1. Looked up from germline, CDR1 is WSHSY and CDR2 is SAAADI. The CDR3 is 13 residues long. V was pared by 9 bases and J by 0 bases, with 5 bases of the junction left unmatched. The DNA for the CDR3 is TGCGCCAGTCAGACAGGGAACTCCTACGAGCAGTACTTC. Amino acids: CASQTGNSYEQYF.

The chain recombines TRBV21-1 with TRBJ1-6; TRBD1 is the table's D call, not checked against the DNA. TRBV21-1 is described as a pseudogene. The CDR3 sequence is 15 residues long. CDR3 region: CASSMGHYGNSPLHF. In DNA, the CDR3 is TGTGCCAGCAGCATGGGACACTATGGCAATTCACCCCTCCACTTT.

The rearrangement joins TRBV5-6 to TRBJ2-7; D is unresolved. Germline V gene data show CDR1 as SGHDT and CDR2 as YYEEEE. The length of the CDR3 is 12 residues. The V end lost 0 bases, the J end lost 3 bases, and 4 bases lay between the germline ends. This CDR3 is CASSLDRYEQYF. The CDR3 coding sequence is TGTGCCAGCAGCTTGGACCGCTACGAGCAGTACTTC.

This clone occurred a few times. V usage is TRBV12-5 and J usage is TRBJ1-1; possibly TRBD1 for D (5 bases). The CDR3 sequence is 14 residues long. Per germline, CDR1 LGHNT and CDR2 FRNRAP. Deletions cut 6 bases from V and 1 base from J, with 12 bases between. CDR3 protein: CASGPGDRNTEAFF. As DNA, the CDR3 is TGTGCTAGTGGCCCTGGTGACAGGAACACTGAAGCTTTCTTT.

This clone has only a few counts. This rearrangement joins TRBV7-9 to TRBJ1-1, with D tentatively TRBD1 (5 bases). Germline CDR1 and CDR2: SEHNR and FQNEAQ (reference sequence). Trimming removed 5 bases at V and 1 base at J, with 11 bases between. The CDR3 has 14 amino acids. The CDR3: CASSVVGGNTEAFF. The DNA for the CDR3 is TGTGCCAGCAGCGTAGTGGGGGGGAACACTGAAGCTTTCTTT. Full variable domain (missing parts from reference TRBV7-9 and TRBJ1-1): DTGVSQNPRHKITKRGQNVTFRCDPISEHNRLYWYRQTLGQGPEFLTYFQNEAQLEKSRLLSDRFSAERPKGSFSTLEIQRTEQGDSAMYLCASSVVGGNTEAFFGQGTRLTVV.

V gene TRBV6-5 combines with J gene TRBJ1-2; TRBD1 might be the D (5 bases). V lost 0 bases and J lost 0, with 11 bases in between. The CDR3 is 16 amino acids. From germline, CDR1 is MNHEY and CDR2 SVGAGI. The CDR3 DNA reads TGTGCCAGCAGTTACTCCCCGGGACTTTCTAACTATGGCTACACCTTC. Protein: CASSYSPGLSNYGYTF.

This chain connects TRBV27 to TRBJ1-1, with 7 nucleotides matching TRBD1. From germline, CDR1 is MNHEY and CDR2 SMNVEV (reference sequence). V lost 0 bases, J lost 5 bases, and 18 bases stayed unmatched. CDR3 length: 19 amino acids. Here the CDR3 reads CASSLSTRTGTLRRTEAFF. As DNA, the CDR3 is TGTGCCAGCAGTTTATCGACTAGGACAGGTACATTGAGACGGACTGAAGCTTTCTTT.

This chain uses TRBV18 with TRBJ2-5, with a possible D match to TRBD2 (5 bases). The CDR3 totals 16 residues. The V gene's germline CDR1 is KGHSH and CDR2 LQKENI. V lost 5 bases, J lost 0 bases, and 16 bases lay in between. DNA of the CDR3: TGTGCCAGCTCAGCGACGGGGAACGACTACCAAGAGACCCAGTACTTC. Translating gives CASSATGNDYQETQYF.

This sequence joins TRBV5-6 and TRBJ1-1; D gene ambiguous. Germline V gene lookup returns CDR1 SGHDT and CDR2 YYEEEE. This CDR3 is 12 amino acids long. V lost 3 bases to trimming and J lost 7 bases, with 10 bases between them. The CDR3 spells CASSSARYEAFF. In DNA, the CDR3 is TGTGCCAGCAGCTCGGCCCGTTATGAAGCTTTCTTT.

This chain uses TRBV9 with TRBJ2-2; perhaps TRBD2 as D (5 bases). The CDR3 covers 15 residues. V was pared by 2 bases and J by 0 bases, with 8 bases between. Per germline, CDR1 SGDLS and CDR2 YYNGEE. CDR3 DNA sequence: TGTGCCAGCAGCGTGAGAGCGGCGAACACCGGGGAGCTGTTTTTT. It is translated as CASSVRAANTGELFF.

This chain connects TRBV5-6 to TRBJ1-6, with 10 bases lining up with TRBD1. This CDR3 contains 16 residues. CDR1 and CDR2 from the germline V gene are SGHDT and YYEEEE. Trimming cost V 0 bases and J 4 bases; bases outside gene matches: 1. The CDR3 loop reads CASSLGDRGYNSPLHF. In DNA form, the CDR3 reads TGTGCCAGCAGCTTGGGGGACAGGGGTTATAATTCACCCCTCCACTTT.

The CDR3, as DNA: TGTGCCACCAGTGACCGAGCTGACGGGAGCGTAGATACGCAGTATTTT. It translates to CATSDRADGSVDTQYF. The V call is TRBV24-1, the J call TRBJ2-3, with D tentatively TRBD2 (6 bases). With 4 bases removed from V and 5 bases from J, the gap between germline ends came to 18 bases. Germline-derived CDR1 and CDR2 are KGHDR and SFDVKD. The length of the CDR3 is 16 residues.

CDR3 residues: CSVWTVNTEAFF. In DNA form, the CDR3 reads TGCAGCGTCTGGACAGTGAACACTGAAGCTTTCTTT. The chain has TRBV29-1 and TRBJ1-1; possible D gene TRBD1, 6 bases. Between the trimmed V and J ends, which lost 6 bases and 0 bases, there was a span of 8 bases. The CDR3 loop spans 12 amino acids. Germline loops: CDR1 SQVTM, CDR2 ANQGSEA.

The chain is built from TRBV2 and TRBJ2-7; weak D call: TRBD2 (5 bases). Per germline, CDR1 SNHLY and CDR2 FYNNEI. This CDR3 has 14 amino acids. The V end was cut by 1 base, the J end by 2 bases, with 9 bases between. CDR3 protein: CASSEEVEAYEQYF. CDR3 bases: TGTGCCAGCAGTGAAGAAGTGGAGGCCTACGAGCAGTACTTC.

The chain carries TRBV6-6 and TRBJ2-7; 9 bases are shared with TRBD2. The CDR3 runs 16 residues. The junction had 11 bases not matched to a gene; V was cut back by 5 bases and J by 3 bases. Per germline, CDR1 MNHNY and CDR2 SVGAGI (reference sequence). CDR3 sequence reads: CASSKRKTSGHYEQYF. DNA for the CDR3: TGTGCCAGCAGTAAGCGTAAGACTAGCGGACACTACGAGCAGTACTTC.

In this sample, this clone turned up once. The chain uses TRBV25-1 and TRBJ1-2; D not certain. V lost 4 bases and J lost 4, with 10 bases in between. Germline loops: CDR1 MGHDK, CDR2 SYGVNS. The CDR3 covers 13 residues. The chain's CDR3 is CASSVGNSYGYTF. In DNA form, the CDR3 reads TGTGCCAGCAGTGTGGGAAACTCCTATGGCTACACCTTC.

This chain uses TRBV20-1 with TRBJ1-2, with TRBD1 matching 7 bases. The CDR3 length is 15 residues. The germline V gene has CDR1 DFQATT and CDR2 SNEGSKA (reference sequence). V gave up 3 bases and J gave up 0 bases; unmatched junction bases: 7. CDR3 residues: CSASGRGAANYGYTF. The CDR3 DNA reads as TGCAGTGCTAGTGGCAGGGGGGCCGCTAACTATGGCTACACCTTC.

The J gene is TRBJ2-2, the V gene TRBV5-5; tentatively, D is TRBD1 (5 bases). Between the trimmed V and J ends, which lost 0 bases and 3 bases, there was a span of 15 bases. In germline, CDR1 is SGHKS, CDR2 YYEKEE (reference sequence). CDR3 size: 17 residues. The CDR3 DNA sequence: TGTGCCAGCAGCTTGGAGGGTCCGGCAGGGTACACCGGGGAGCTGTTTTTT. It is translated as CASSLEGPAGYTGELFF.

The chain carries TRBV6-6 and TRBJ2-1; D is possibly TRBD1 (5 bases). The CDR3 is 12 residues long. V was cut by 5 bases and J by 6 bases, with 8 bases left in between. Germline CDR1 is MNHNY and CDR2 is SVGAGI (reference sequence). The CDR3 DNA sequence: TGTGCCAGCAGTGAGACAGTCAATGAGCAGTTCTTC. This translates into CASSETVNEQFF.

The V and J genes are TRBV24-1 and TRBJ2-2; tentatively, D is TRBD1 (6 bases). The germline V gene has CDR1 KGHDR and CDR2 SFDVKD. This CDR3 is built from 16 residues. Trimming stripped 3 bases from V and 4 bases from J, with 14 bases between. The CDR3 sequence: CATSDNQGGGTGELFF. In DNA, the CDR3 is TGTGCCACCAGTGATAACCAAGGGGGTGGCACCGGGGAGCTGTTTTTT.

This chain uses TRBV7-2 with TRBJ2-7, with 9 positions matching TRBD2. Unmatched junction bases numbered 12, after V lost 6 bases and J lost 0 bases. Germline values: CDR1 SGHTA, CDR2 FQGNSA. The CDR3 runs to 17 residues. Written as DNA, the CDR3 is TGTGCCAGCAGATACTCCGGGACTAGCCAAAGCTCCTACGAGCAGTACTTC. Protein sequence: CASRYSGTSQSSYEQYF.

The chain uses TRBV14 and TRBJ1-2; the D is unclear. Trimming pared 2 bases from V and 5 bases from J, leaving 6 bases between. CDR1 is SGHDN and CDR2 is FVKESK in the germline V gene. The CDR3 has 12 amino acids. CDR3 protein: CASSQSGYGYTF. CDR3 DNA sequence: TGTGCCAGCAGCCAATCGGGGTATGGCTACACCTTC.

The CDR3 DNA reads as TGTGCCAGCAGCCCGTCCGAGGTACAAATCAATCAGCCCCAGCATTTT. Protein product: CASSPSEVQINQPQHF. The chain is built from TRBV7-8 and TRBJ1-5; D not certain. Trimming cost V 5 bases and J 3 bases, with 17 bases left between them. Germline V gene sequence: CDR1 SGHVS, CDR2 FQNEAQ. The CDR3 sequence is 16 residues long.

This chain uses TRBV5-1 with TRBJ1-4; 7 bases map to TRBD1. The germline gives CDR1 SGHRS, CDR2 YFSETQ. This CDR3 contains 15 residues. Trimming removed 4 bases from V and 5 bases from J; junction bases left unmatched: 8. The CDR3 reads CASSRGPGQNEKLFF. CDR3 coding DNA: TGCGCCAGCAGCAGGGGGCCGGGACAGAATGAAAAACTGTTTTTT.